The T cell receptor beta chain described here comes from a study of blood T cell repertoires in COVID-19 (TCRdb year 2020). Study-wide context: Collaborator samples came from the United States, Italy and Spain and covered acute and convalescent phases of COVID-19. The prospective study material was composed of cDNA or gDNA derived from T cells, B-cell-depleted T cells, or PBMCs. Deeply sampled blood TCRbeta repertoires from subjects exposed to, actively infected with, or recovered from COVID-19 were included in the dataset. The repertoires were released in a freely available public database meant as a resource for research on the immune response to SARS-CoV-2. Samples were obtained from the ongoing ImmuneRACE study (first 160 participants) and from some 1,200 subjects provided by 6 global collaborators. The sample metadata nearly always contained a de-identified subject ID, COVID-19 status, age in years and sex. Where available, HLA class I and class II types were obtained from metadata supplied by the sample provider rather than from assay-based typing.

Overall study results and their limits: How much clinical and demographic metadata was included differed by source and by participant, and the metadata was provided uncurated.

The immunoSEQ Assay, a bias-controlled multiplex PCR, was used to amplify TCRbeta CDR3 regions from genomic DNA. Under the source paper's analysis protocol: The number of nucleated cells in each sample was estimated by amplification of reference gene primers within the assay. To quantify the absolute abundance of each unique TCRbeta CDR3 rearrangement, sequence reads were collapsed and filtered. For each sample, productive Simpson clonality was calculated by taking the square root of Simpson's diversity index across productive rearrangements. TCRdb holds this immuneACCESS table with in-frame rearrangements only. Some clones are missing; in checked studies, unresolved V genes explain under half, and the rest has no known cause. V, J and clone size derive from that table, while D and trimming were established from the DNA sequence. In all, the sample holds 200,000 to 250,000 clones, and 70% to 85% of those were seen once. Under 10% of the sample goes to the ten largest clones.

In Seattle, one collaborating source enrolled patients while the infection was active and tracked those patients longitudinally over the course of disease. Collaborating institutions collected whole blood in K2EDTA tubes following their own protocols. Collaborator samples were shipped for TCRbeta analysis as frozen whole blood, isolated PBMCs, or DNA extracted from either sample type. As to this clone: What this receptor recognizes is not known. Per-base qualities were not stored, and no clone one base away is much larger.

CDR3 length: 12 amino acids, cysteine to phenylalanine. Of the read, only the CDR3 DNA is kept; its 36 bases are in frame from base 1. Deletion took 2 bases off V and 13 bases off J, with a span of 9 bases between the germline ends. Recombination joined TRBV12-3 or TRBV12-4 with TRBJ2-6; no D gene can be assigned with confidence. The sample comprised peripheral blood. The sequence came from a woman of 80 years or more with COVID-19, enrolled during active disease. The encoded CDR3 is CASSLSSRVLTF. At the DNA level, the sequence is TGTGCCAGCAGTTTATCGTCCCGGGTCCTGACTTTC.